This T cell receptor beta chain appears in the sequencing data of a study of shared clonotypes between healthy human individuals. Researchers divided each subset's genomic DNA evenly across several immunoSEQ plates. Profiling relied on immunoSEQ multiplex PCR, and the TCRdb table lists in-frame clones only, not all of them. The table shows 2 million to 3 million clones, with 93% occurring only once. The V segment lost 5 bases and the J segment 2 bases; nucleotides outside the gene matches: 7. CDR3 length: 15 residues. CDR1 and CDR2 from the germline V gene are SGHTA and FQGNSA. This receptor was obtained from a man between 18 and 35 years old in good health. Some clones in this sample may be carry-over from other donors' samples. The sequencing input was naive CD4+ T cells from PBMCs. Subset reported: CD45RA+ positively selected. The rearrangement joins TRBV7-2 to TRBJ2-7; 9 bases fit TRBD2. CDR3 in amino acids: CASSNDLAGAYEQYF. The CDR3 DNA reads TGTGCCAGCAGCAACGATTTAGCGGGAGCCTACGAGCAGTACTTC.